The 8 T cell receptor beta chains below all came from one sample that was sequenced in a study of neoadjuvant anti-PD-1 for oral cavity cancer. Time point: after neoadjuvant nivolumab, at surgical resection. Profiled with immunoSEQ multiplex PCR; TCRdb holds only in-frame clones, not every one. The sample carries nearly 15,000 clones, around 36% recorded once. The source was tumor tissue, collected after nivolumab (anti-PD-1) treatment. The receptors come from a person aged 40 to 85 with oral cavity squamous cell carcinoma.

This clone was observed a handful of times. CDR3 in DNA: TGTGCCAGCAGCCCAGACCCCCGGGACAGGGAGGGGTATGGATATGGCTACACCTTC. Amino acid sequence: CASSPDPRDREGYGYGYTF. V is TRBV7-9 and J is TRBJ1-2; 9 positions agree with TRBD1. CDR3 length: 19 amino acids. In germline, CDR1 is SEHNR, CDR2 FQNEAQ (reference sequence). J gave up 5 bases and V 5 bases, and 21 bases lay outside the gene matches.

This clone was detected a few times. The chain recombines TRBV9 with TRBJ1-4; D is perhaps TRBD1 (5 bases). Germline V gene data show CDR1 as SGDLS and CDR2 as YYNGEE. CDR3 length: 16 residues. Between the trimmed V and J ends, which lost 0 bases and 5 bases, there was a span of 14 bases. The CDR3 DNA reads as TGTGCCAGCAGCGTAGCTGGAGGACACTCCAATGAAAAACTGTTTTTT. This encodes CASSVAGGHSNEKLFF.

A few counts support this clone. The chain is built from TRBV11-2 and TRBJ1-3; 12 nucleotides align to TRBD1. CDR3 length: 17 residues. V was pared by 1 base and J by 3 bases, with 4 bases of the junction left unmatched. The germline V gene encodes CDR1 SGHAT and CDR2 FQNNGV. This CDR3 is CASSLVRDRGLGNTIYF. CDR3 bases: TGTGCCAGCAGCTTAGTTCGGGACAGGGGGCTTGGAAACACCATATATTTT. Full variable domain (outside the CDR3, taken from reference TRBV11-2 and TRBJ1-3): EAGVAQSPRYKIIEKRQSVAFWCNPISGHATLYWYQQILGQGPKLLIQFQNNGVVDDSQLPKDRFSAERLKGVDSTLKIQPAKLEDSAVYLCASSLVRDRGLGNTIYFGEGSWLTVV.

A single count supports this clone. This sequence joins TRBV7-8 and TRBJ1-1, with D possibly being TRBD1 (5 bases). The germline V gene encodes CDR1 SGHVS and CDR2 FQNEAQ. This CDR3 has 15 residues. V lost 4 bases to trimming and J lost 0 bases, with 12 bases between them. CDR3 bases: TGTGCCAGCAGCTCCTTGGGGGGTGTGAACACTGAAGCTTTCTTT. Its protein is CASSSLGGVNTEAFF.

This clone is medium-sized in the sample. The rearrangement joins TRBV10-2 to TRBJ2-5; possibly TRBD2 for D (6 bases). Germline assignment: CDR1 WSHSY and CDR2 SAAADI. Trimming pared 3 bases from V and 2 bases from J, leaving 13 bases between. The CDR3 runs to 15 residues. The CDR3 nucleotides are TGCGCCAGCAGTGAATATGGGACTCCGCAAGAGACCCAGTACTTC. Its translation is CASSEYGTPQETQYF.

In this sample, this clone turned up once. V gene TRBV6-5 combines with J gene TRBJ1-6, with a tentative D call TRBD1 (6 bases). V was clipped by 2 bases and J by 7 bases, with 9 bases between them. The V gene's germline CDR1 is MNHEY and CDR2 SVGAGI. CDR3 size: 14 residues. CDR3 amino acids: CASSYRGANSPLHF. The CDR3, as DNA: TGTGCCAGCAGTTACAGGGGGGCCAATTCACCCCTCCACTTT.

This clone was detected a few times. This chain links TRBV5-6 with TRBJ2-7; D assignment may be TRBD1 or TRBD2 (6 bases each). Germline V gene lookup returns CDR1 SGHDT and CDR2 YYEEEE. The CDR3 extends over 19 amino acids. V was shortened by 2 bases and J by 1 base, with 25 bases between the two germline ends. The CDR3 region is CASSFVGGLGDIGSYEQYF. The CDR3, as DNA: TGTGCCAGCAGCTTTGTGGGGGGTCTCGGGGACATTGGTTCCTACGAGCAGTACTTC.

The chain uses TRBV11-2 and TRBJ1-3; D possibly corresponds to TRBD1 (5 bases). V shed 5 bases and J shed 0 bases, with 17 bases lying between them. CDR1 and CDR2 from the germline V gene are SGHAT and FQNNGV. The CDR3 is 17 amino acids. The CDR3: CASSPSRDGSSGNTIYF. As DNA, the CDR3 is TGTGCCAGCAGCCCCAGTAGGGACGGCAGCTCTGGAAACACCATATATTTT.